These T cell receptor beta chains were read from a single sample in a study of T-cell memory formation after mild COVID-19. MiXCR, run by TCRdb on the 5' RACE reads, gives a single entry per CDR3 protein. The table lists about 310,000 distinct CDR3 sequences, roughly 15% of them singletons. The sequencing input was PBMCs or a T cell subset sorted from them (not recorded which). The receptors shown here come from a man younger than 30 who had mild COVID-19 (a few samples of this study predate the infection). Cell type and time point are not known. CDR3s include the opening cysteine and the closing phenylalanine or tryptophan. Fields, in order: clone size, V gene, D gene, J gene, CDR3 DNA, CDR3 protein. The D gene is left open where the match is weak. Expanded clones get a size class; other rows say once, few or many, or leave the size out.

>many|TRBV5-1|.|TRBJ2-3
TGCGCCAGCAGCTTGGGGGTCATAAGGACAGATACGCAGTATTTT
CASSLGVIRTDTQYF
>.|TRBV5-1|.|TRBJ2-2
TGCGCCAGCAGCCCCGGGATGGGCACCGGGGAGCTGTTTTTT
CASSPGMGTGELFF
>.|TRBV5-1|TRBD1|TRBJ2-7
TGCGCCAGCAGCACCCCCGGGACAGTTTCCTACGAGCAGTACTTC
CASSTPGTVSYEQYF
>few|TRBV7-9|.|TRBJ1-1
TGTGCCAGCAGGATGGTGGGGAGCGGCACTGAAGCTTTCTTT
CASRMVGSGTEAFF
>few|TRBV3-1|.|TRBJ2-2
TGTGCCAGCAGCCCCGGGAATGCGGGGACCGGGGAGCTGTTTTTT
CASSPGNAGTGELFF
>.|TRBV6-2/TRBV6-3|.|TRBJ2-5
TGTGCCAGCAGCCCCGCAGGGTGGGCAGAGACCCAGTACTTC
CASSPAGWAETQYF
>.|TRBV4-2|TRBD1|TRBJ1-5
TGTGCCAGCAGCCGAGCAGACAGGGCCGGTCAGCCCCAGCATTTT
CASSRADRAGQPQHF
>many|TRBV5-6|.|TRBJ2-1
TGTGCCAGCAGCTGGCTTAAGGGCGGCAGCTCCTACAATGAGCAGTTCTTC
CASSWLKGGSSYNEQFF
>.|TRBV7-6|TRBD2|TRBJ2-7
TGTGCCAGCAGCTCCTCTCTAGCGGGGGGTTCCTACGAGCAGTACTTC
CASSSSLAGGSYEQYF
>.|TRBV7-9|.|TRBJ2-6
TGTGCCAGCACCTCGACCAGGGCTGGGGCCAACGTCCTGACTTTC
CASTSTRAGANVLTF
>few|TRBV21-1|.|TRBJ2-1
TGTGCCAGCAGCAGGAGGGATGAGCAGTTCTTC
CASSRRDEQFF
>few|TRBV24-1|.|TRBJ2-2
TGTGCCACCAGTGATTGGGACGAAGGCAGCAACACCGGGGAGCTGTTTTTT
CATSDWDEGSNTGELFF
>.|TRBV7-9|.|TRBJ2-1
TGTGCCAGCAGCTTAGGCGGTCCGGGCAATGAGCAGTTCTTC
CASSLGGPGNEQFF
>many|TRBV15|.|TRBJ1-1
TGTGCCACCAGCAGAGACCAGGGGCAACGGGCTTTCTTT
CATSRDQGQRAFF
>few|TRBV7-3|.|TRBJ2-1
TGTGCCAGCAGCTCACAGTACAATGAGCAGTTCTTC
CASSSQYNEQFF
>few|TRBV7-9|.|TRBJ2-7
TGTGCCAGCAGCACCGGACAGTACGAGCAGTACTTC
CASSTGQYEQYF
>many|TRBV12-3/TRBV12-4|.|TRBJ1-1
TGTGCCAGCAGTCCCCGACGGATGAACACTGAAGCTTTCTTT
CASSPRRMNTEAFF
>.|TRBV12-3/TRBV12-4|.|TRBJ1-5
TGTGCCAGCAGAGCAGGGGTCAATAGCAATCAGCCCCAGCATTTT
CASRAGVNSNQPQHF
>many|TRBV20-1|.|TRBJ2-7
TGCAGTGCTAGTAGAGGGGATGGTTTCTACGAGCAGTACTTC
CSASRGDGFYEQYF
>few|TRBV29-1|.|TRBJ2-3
TGCAGCGACCTGGACAGGAGGGCAGATACGCAGTATTTT
CSDLDRRADTQYF
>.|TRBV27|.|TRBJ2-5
TGTGCCAGCAGTTTATCGCCGGGGGAACCCCAAGAGACCCAGTACTTC
CASSLSPGEPQETQYF
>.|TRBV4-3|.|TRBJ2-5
TGCGCCAGCACCTCAGCGTTTGGGCTAGCTTTGGAGACCCAGTACTTC
CASTSAFGLALETQYF
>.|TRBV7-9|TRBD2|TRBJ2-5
TGTGCCAGCAGCTTCCGGGGGGGCCGGCAGACCCAGTACTTC
CASSFRGGRQTQYF
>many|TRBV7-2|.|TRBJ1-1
TGTGCCAGCAGCTCCCATCACGGCACTGAAGCTTTCTTT
CASSSHHGTEAFF
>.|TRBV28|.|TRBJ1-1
TGTGCCAGCAGTCTGGGGTTCAACACTGAAGCTTTCTTT
CASSLGFNTEAFF
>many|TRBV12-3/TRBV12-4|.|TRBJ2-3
TGTGCCAGCACAGACAGGGATACGCAGTATTTT
CASTDRDTQYF
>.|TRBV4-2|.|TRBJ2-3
TGTGCCAGCAGATTGGGGGTTGTGACGCAGTATTTT
CASRLGVVTQYF
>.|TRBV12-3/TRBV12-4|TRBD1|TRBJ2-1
TGTGCCAGCAGTAAGACAGGGGGCTCAAGCAATGAGCAGTTCTTC
CASSKTGGSSNEQFF
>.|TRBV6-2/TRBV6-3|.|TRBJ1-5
TGTGCCAGCGGCGAGGCCATACAGCCCCAGCATTTT
CASGEAIQPQHF
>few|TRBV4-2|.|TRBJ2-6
TGTGCCAGCGGGGAGCGGGACATCCATCCATCTTTGGGGGCCAACGTCCTGACTTTC
CASGERDIHPSLGANVLTF
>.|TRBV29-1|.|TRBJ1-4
TGCAGCGTTGGCCTCCGACAGGTTAATGAAAAACTGTTTTTT
CSVGLRQVNEKLFF
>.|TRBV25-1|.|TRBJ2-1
TGTGCCAGCAGTGTATCCGGGGACGGGGAGCAGTTCTTC
CASSVSGDGEQFF
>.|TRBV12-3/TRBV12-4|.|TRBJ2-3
TGTGCCAGCAGTTTATCGGTAGAAGATACGCAGTATTTT
CASSLSVEDTQYF
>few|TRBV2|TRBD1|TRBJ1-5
TGTGCCAGTCAAGGACAGGAACGCAATCAGCCCCAGCATTTT
CASQGQERNQPQHF
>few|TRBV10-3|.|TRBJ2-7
TGTGCCATCAGTGAGTCAGACCCGACCTACGAGCAGTACTTC
CAISESDPTYEQYF
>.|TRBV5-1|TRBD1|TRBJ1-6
TGCGCCAGCAGCTACGGGACAGGGGACTCACCCCTCCACTTT
CASSYGTGDSPLHF
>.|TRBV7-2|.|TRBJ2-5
TGTGCCAGCAGTTCCGGGCCTGGTGGGACCCAGTACTTC
CASSSGPGGTQYF
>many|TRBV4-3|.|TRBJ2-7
TGCGCCAGCAGCCAAGATTTTCGGGGGATCTACGAGCAGTACTTC
CASSQDFRGIYEQYF
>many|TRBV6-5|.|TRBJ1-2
TGTGCCAGCAGTTACGGGCGTGGCTATGGCTACACCTTC
CASSYGRGYGYTF
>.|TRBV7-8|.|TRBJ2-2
TGTGCCAACCAACCGGACCTGAACACCGGGGAGCTGTTTTTT
CANQPDLNTGELFF
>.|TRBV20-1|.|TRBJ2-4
TGCAGTGCTAGAGATCTTGTCCCCGCCAAAAACATTCAGTACTTC
CSARDLVPAKNIQYF
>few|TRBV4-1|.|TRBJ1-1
TGCGCCAGCAGCCAAGTGGGCCCGAACACTGAAGCTTTCTTT
CASSQVGPNTEAFF
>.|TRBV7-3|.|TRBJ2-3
TGTGCCAGCAGCCGGGGGTTAACAGATACGCAGTATTTT
CASSRGLTDTQYF
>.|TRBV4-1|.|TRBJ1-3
TGCGCCAGCAGCCACGGTCAGAAAGACACCATATATTTT
CASSHGQKDTIYF
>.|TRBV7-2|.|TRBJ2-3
TGTGCCAGCAGCTTAGGGACTCGCAAAGATACGCAGTATTTT
CASSLGTRKDTQYF
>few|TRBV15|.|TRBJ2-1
TGTGCCACCAGCAGGGGGGGGCGAATTCATGAGCAGTTCTTC
CATSRGGRIHEQFF
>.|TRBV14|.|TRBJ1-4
TGTGCCAGCAGCCTCGGGACCTCAATGGCTGAAAAACTGTTTTTT
CASSLGTSMAEKLFF
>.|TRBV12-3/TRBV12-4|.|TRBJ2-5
TGTGCCAGCAGTTTCGTCCAGGGGTTGGGAGAGACCCAGTACTTC
CASSFVQGLGETQYF
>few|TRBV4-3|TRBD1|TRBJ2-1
TGCGCCAGCAGCCGAGAGGGGCACAGGGGTAGCGAACAGTTCTTC
CASSREGHRGSEQFF
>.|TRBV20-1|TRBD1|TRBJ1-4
TGCAGTGCCAACCTGGGGACAGGCTCATTTAATGAAAAACTGTTTTTT
CSANLGTGSFNEKLFF
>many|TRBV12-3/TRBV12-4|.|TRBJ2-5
TGTGCCAGCACTCAGAGGGCGCAGCAAGAGACCCAGTACTTC
CASTQRAQQETQYF
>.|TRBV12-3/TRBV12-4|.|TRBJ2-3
TGTGCCAGCAGCCCGGGGAGGGGGGTCCCAGATACGAAGTATTTT
CASSPGRGVPDTKYF
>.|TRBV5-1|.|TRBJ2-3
TGCGCCAGCAGCTTGGAGGTGGGGGCCACAGATACGCAGTATTTT
CASSLEVGATDTQYF
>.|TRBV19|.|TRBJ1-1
TGTGCCAGTAGGTACCCGGTTCAGGCGAACATGAACACTGAAGCTTTCTTT
CASRYPVQANMNTEAFF
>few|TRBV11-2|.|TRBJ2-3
TGTGCCAGCAGCTTAGCCCAGTCCTCTTATACGCAGTATTTT
CASSLAQSSYTQYF